Following are 6 T cell receptor beta chains from one sample sequenced in a study of beta chain features in type 1 diabetes. Of the isolated RNA, all was reverse transcribed, and so the sequenced material was expressed TCRB transcripts. Produced via immunoSEQ multiplex PCR; TCRdb's table is partial and in-frame only. The sample records 150,000 or so clones, around 10% being singletons. What was sequenced was central memory CD4+ T cells from blood. The receptors were gathered from a man aged 18-30 years in good health.

The table lists this clone with a few counts. The CDR3 nucleotides read TGCGCCAGCAGCCAAGGTATCGGACAGGGGATCAATCAGCCCCAGCATTTT. Translated: CASSQGIGQGINQPQHF. V gene TRBV4-1 combines with J gene TRBJ1-5; TRBD1 matches at 9 bases. V gave up 1 base and J gave up 3 bases; unmatched junction bases: 7. Germline V lookup: CDR1 MGHRA, CDR2 YSYEKL. This CDR3 is built from 17 residues.

This clone was observed a few times. The chain carries TRBV7-2 and TRBJ2-7; no clear D gene. The CDR3 has 11 residues. The germline V gene encodes CDR1 SGHTA and CDR2 FQGNSA. The germline V and J ends were trimmed by 1 base and 13 bases, with 11 bases remaining between them. CDR3 in amino acids: CASSLGPILYF. The CDR3 DNA reads as TGTGCCAGCAGCTTAGGCCCCATCCTTTACTTC. Combining the CDR3 with reference TRBV7-2 and TRBJ2-7 gives the whole variable domain GAGVSQSPSNKVTEKGKDVELRCDPISGHTALYWYRQSLGQGLEFLIYFQGNSAPDKSGLPSDRFSAERTGGSVSTLTIQRTQQEDSAVYLCASSLGPILYFGPGTRLTVT.

J is TRBJ1-2 and V is TRBV28, with 8 bases fitting TRBD1. The V gene's germline CDR1 is MDHEN and CDR2 SYDVKM. This CDR3 comprises 12 residues. V lost 3 bases to trimming and J lost 14 bases; unmatched junction nucleotides: 8. The CDR3 nucleotides are TGTGCCAGCAGTTTGACCGGACAGGGTAAAACCTTC. Its protein is CASSLTGQGKTF.

The rearrangement links TRBV5-1 to TRBJ2-7; TRBD2 is a possible D gene (6 bases). V lost 6 bases and J 6 bases, leaving 16 bases between the germline ends. The CDR3 runs 13 residues. From germline, CDR1 is SGHRS and CDR2 YFSETQ. The CDR3 coding sequence is TGCGCCAGCAAAGGAGGGAAAGGCCTCGAGCAGTACTTC. Amino acid sequence: CASKGGKGLEQYF.

CDR3 nucleotide sequence: TGTGCCAGCAGTCGTTACAATGAGCAGTTCTTC. Its translation: CASSRYNEQFF. The chain combines TRBV28 with TRBJ2-1, with no clear D. The germline V gene encodes CDR1 MDHEN and CDR2 SYDVKM. Trimming took off 5 bases at V and 4 bases at J, with 3 bases between the two ends. CDR3 length equals 11 residues.

This clone was seen a few times. The genes are TRBV5-1 and TRBJ2-1; D remains ambiguous. CDR1 SGHRS and CDR2 YFSETQ come from the germline V gene. V was shortened by 5 bases and J by 0 bases, with 9 bases between the two germline ends. This CDR3 region has 14 residues. The CDR3 loop reads CASRQGNSYNEQFF. CDR3 bases: TGCGCCAGCAGGCAAGGGAACTCCTACAATGAGCAGTTCTTC.